Listed below are T cell receptor beta chains from one sample, sequenced in a study of T cells expressing NK-cell markers. With the 5' RACE reads reprocessed, TCRdb shows one record per CDR3 protein and no DNA. This repertoire includes 500,000 to 700,000 distinct CDR3 sequences. The sample comprised blood T cells: a sorted CD56 or NKG2C T cell subset, CD4+ or CD8+ T cells, or bulk PBMC T cells (not recorded which). These receptors all come from a man between 18 and 29 years old in good health. Each CDR3 is given with its conserved first and last residue.

J: TRBJ2-1
length: 15
V: TRBV25-1
CDR3: CASSEPGPGSNEQFF

J: TRBJ2-7
length: 17
V: TRBV20-1
CDR3: CSARTETSGRILYEQYF

J: TRBJ2-3
length: 14
V: TRBV4-2
CDR3: CASSQGASGDTQYF

J: TRBJ1-6
length: 14
V: TRBV5-1
CDR3: CASSLGNPNSPLHF

J: TRBJ2-3
length: 18
V: TRBV24-1
CDR3: CATSDPLRVAGSTDTQYF

J: TRBJ2-3
length: 15
V: TRBV3-1
CDR3: CASSQDSVAGDTQYF

J: TRBJ2-5
length: 15
V: TRBV6-5
CDR3: CASSWASGVQETQYF

J: TRBJ1-4
length: 13
V: TRBV20-1
CDR3: CSASTGIREKLFF

J: TRBJ2-2
length: 17
V: TRBV28
CDR3: CASSPFGVAGKLGELFF

J: TRBJ1-1
length: 14
V: TRBV29-1
CDR3: CSVTWERLNTEAFF

J: TRBJ2-7
length: 14
V: TRBV20-1
CDR3: CSARTSGILYEQYF

J: TRBJ2-7
length: 14
V: TRBV20-1
CDR3: CSASGGILSYEQYF

J: TRBJ2-4
length: 15
V: TRBV15
CDR3: CATSNSGRAENIQYF

J: TRBJ2-1
length: 16
V: TRBV11-3
CDR3: CASSSIDRDRGNEQFF

J: TRBJ2-1
length: 14
V: TRBV6-1
CDR3: CASTAVAGAGEQFF

J: TRBJ1-2
length: 12
V: TRBV27
CDR3: CASSSVGEGYTF

J: TRBJ2-1
length: 14
V: TRBV15
CDR3: CATSRAPTGTEQFF

J: TRBJ2-4
length: 12
V: TRBV12-3/TRBV12-4
CDR3: CASSRTENIQYF

J: TRBJ2-2
length: 15
V: TRBV4-1
CDR3: CASSQDKQVTGELFF

J: TRBJ2-1
length: 15
V: TRBV29-1
CDR3: CSVPSARGTYNEQFF

J: TRBJ2-7
length: 14
V: TRBV6-4
CDR3: CASSATAGAYEQYF

J: TRBJ1-1
length: 12
V: TRBV12-3/TRBV12-4
CDR3: CASTLMNTEAFF

J: TRBJ2-7
length: 12
V: TRBV6-2/TRBV6-3
CDR3: CASSAVVDEQYF

J: TRBJ1-6
length: 14
V: TRBV15
CDR3: CATSRVPYNSPLHF

J: TRBJ2-4
length: 17
V: TRBV5-1
CDR3: CASSLASQSLAKNIQYF

J: TRBJ2-5
length: 13
V: TRBV6-2/TRBV6-3
CDR3: CASNPRELGTQYF

J: TRBJ2-3
length: 15
V: TRBV5-4
CDR3: CASSFPGLAGDTQYF

J: TRBJ1-2
length: 12
V: TRBV3-1
CDR3: CASSRSVDGYTF

J: TRBJ1-3
length: 17
V: TRBV6-1
CDR3: CASSEGANRLAGNTIYF

J: TRBJ2-5
length: 14
V: TRBV4-2
CDR3: CASSQDPLTETQYF

J: TRBJ2-7
length: 14
V: TRBV20-1
CDR3: CSAESGRALYEQYF

J: TRBJ2-5
length: 14
V: TRBV20-1
CDR3: CSARRDSRGETQYF

J: TRBJ2-1
length: 16
V: TRBV29-1
CDR3: CSVGSLLAGGYNEQFF

J: TRBJ2-3
length: 15
V: TRBV2
CDR3: CASTHGTGATDTQYF

J: TRBJ1-5
length: 14
V: TRBV24-1
CDR3: CATSPGQIYQPQHF

J: TRBJ1-1
length: 12
V: TRBV30
CDR3: CACHAGRTEAFF

J: TRBJ2-6
length: 15
V: TRBV5-6
CDR3: CATTSDPSGANVLTF

J: TRBJ1-2
length: 15
V: TRBV5-1
CDR3: CASSLDLAADYGYTF

J: TRBJ1-1
length: 15
V: TRBV20-1
CDR3: CSARGALKLTEEAFF

J: TRBJ2-3
length: 19
V: TRBV15
CDR3: CATSYQPYLAGRNTDTQYF

J: TRBJ2-3
length: 12
V: TRBV12-3/TRBV12-4
CDR3: CASIGPKDTQYF

J: TRBJ2-7
length: 15
V: TRBV25-1
CDR3: CASSARRFSSYEQYF

J: TRBJ1-4
length: 17
V: TRBV7-9
CDR3: CASSLPTGLATNEKLFF

J: TRBJ2-1
length: 15
V: TRBV5-1
CDR3: CASSLLGTEYNEQFF

J: TRBJ2-5
length: 14
V: TRBV10-1
CDR3: CASGNSDFQETQYF